This record looks at one T cell receptor (beta chain) sequence and its context. Its antigen is currently unknown. Germline lookup yields CDR1 MNHEY and CDR2 SMNVEV (reference sequence). This CDR3 region has 14 residues. With V trimmed by 5 bases and J by 9 bases, 5 bases remained unmatched. The data derive from a study of T-cell memory formation after mild COVID-19. Overall study: Each donor largely had its own TCR clusters.

Researchers used 5'RACE with constant-segment primers to make TCR alpha and TCR beta cDNA libraries that carry sample barcodes and UMIs. Using its own MiXCR run on the 5' RACE reads, TCRdb lists one record per CDR3 protein. The repertoire holds about 410,000 distinct CDR3 sequences, about 22% seen once, with around 13% in the top ten. The study, taken as a whole, reports: Memory cells collected pre-infection included some clones that later responded, suggesting cross-reactive memory joined.

The receptor was isolated from an adult woman who had mild COVID-19 (a few samples of this study predate the infection). Cell type and time point are not known. Material: PBMCs or a T cell subset sorted from them (not recorded which). The rearrangement joins TRBV27 to TRBJ1-6; 9 bases fit TRBD1. CDR3 loop: CASSRRQGGSPLHF. The CDR3 DNA is TGTGCCAGCAGTCGGAGACAGGGGGGTTCACCCCTCCACTTT.